The 29 T cell receptor beta chains presented below share a single source sample, sequenced in a study of T cell repertoires in cytomegalovirus infection. TCRdb re-called the reads with MiXCR, one entry per CDR3 protein. This sample has about 140,000 distinct CDR3 sequences, with under 8.5% found just once. What was sequenced was PBMCs. The receptors were sampled from a human donor in good health (CMV status not recorded). Some clones in this sample may be carry-over from other donors' samples.

This clonotype was seen many times. As DNA, the CDR3 is TGTGCCAGTAGTATCCGCGTTGGGGGGGTTAAGATCTATGAGCAGTTCTTC. Encoded protein: CASSIRVGGVKIYEQFF. V and J are TRBV19 and TRBJ2-1; 7 nucleotides match TRBD2. J gave up 8 bases and V 3 bases, and 16 bases lay outside the gene matches. Germline V lookup: CDR1 LNHDA, CDR2 SQIVND (reference sequence). CDR3 length: 17 amino acids.

This clonotype was counted ten times or more. The CDR3 DNA reads as TGTGCCACCAGCAGAGACGGGCGGGGGGGGTGGAAGACCCAGTACTTC. This codes for CATSRDGRGGWKTQYF. The chain recombines TRBV15 with TRBJ2-5; TRBD2 aligns across 9 bases. The CDR3 covers 16 residues. Germline CDR1 is LNHNV and CDR2 is YYDKDF (reference sequence). With 0 bases clipped from V and 6 bases from J, the junction kept 8 bases outside the gene matches.

Ten or more counts support this clonotype. The chain is built from TRBV7-3 and TRBJ2-5; D is unclear. Germline V gives CDR1 SGHTA, CDR2 FQGTGA. This CDR3 contains 15 residues. V gave up 2 bases and J gave up 4 bases, with 14 bases separating them. DNA for the CDR3: TGTGCCAGCAGCTTAGGAGAGTCAGGTCGAGAGACCCAGTACTTC. Its protein product is CASSLGESGRETQYF.

This clonotype was seen many times. The CDR3 spells CASSSGPGLNRGDAYEQYF. The CDR3 bases are TGTGCCAGCAGCTCCGGCCCAGGATTGAACAGGGGTGATGCCTACGAGCAGTACTTC. J is TRBJ2-7 and V is TRBV11-2; 7 bases agree with TRBD1. CDR1 and CDR2 from the germline V gene are SGHAT and FQNNGV. The V segment lost 4 bases and the J segment 2 bases; nucleotides outside the gene matches: 20. The CDR3 spans 19 residues.

This clonotype has a handful of counts. The chain couples TRBV5-1 to TRBJ1-1, with 7 nucleotides matching TRBD1. CDR1 and CDR2 (germline): SGHRS, YFSETQ. The CDR3 is 16 amino acids. V dropped 4 bases and J dropped 0; count of bases not matched to a gene: 9. CDR3 DNA sequence: TGCGCCAGCAGCGCGGACAGGCCGCTGATGAACACTGAAGCTTTCTTT. The encoded protein is CASSADRPLMNTEAFF.

This clonotype has a count of ten or more. The J gene is TRBJ2-7, the V gene TRBV9, with 7 nucleotides matching TRBD2. Germline trimming cut 0 bases from V and 5 bases from J; bases unmatched to any gene: 8. Germline V lookup: CDR1 SGDLS, CDR2 YYNGEE. This CDR3 has 15 residues. CDR3 region: CASSVAGGPTHEQYF. The CDR3 nucleotides read TGTGCCAGCAGCGTAGCGGGGGGACCTACCCACGAGCAGTACTTC.

This chain joins TRBV30 and TRBJ1-1, with D possibly being TRBD1 (5 bases). The CDR3 is 14 residues long. The V end was cut by 0 bases, the J end by 10 bases, with 18 bases between. Germline loops: CDR1 GTSNPN, CDR2 SVGIG (reference sequence). CDR3 sequence (DNA): TGTGCCTGGAGTGTGAGTCCCAGGGCCCCTATAGCTTTCTTT. This sequence encodes CAWSVSPRAPIAFF.

Ten or more counts support this clonotype. The V and J genes are TRBV7-2 and TRBJ2-5, with a weak D call TRBD1 (5 bases). Germline V gene lookup returns CDR1 SGHTA and CDR2 FQGNSA. The CDR3 has 15 amino acids. Trimming removed 5 bases from V and 5 bases from J, with 18 bases in between. CDR3 sequence reads: CASSAHRTKGETQYF. CDR3 DNA: TGTGCCAGCAGCGCCCATCGGACAAAGGGGGAGACCCAGTACTTC.

V and J are TRBV7-9 and TRBJ1-1, with D uncertain. The CDR3 extends over 16 amino acids. Looked up from germline, CDR1 is SEHNR and CDR2 is FQNEAQ (reference sequence). The V gene lost 1 base and the J gene lost 2 bases, with 14 bases spanning the gap. CDR3 DNA sequence: TGTGCCAGCAGCTTAGTTGGGTTTTCCTCAAACACTGAAGCTTTCTTT. Residues: CASSLVGFSSNTEAFF.

The chain couples TRBV20-1 to TRBJ1-2; no firm D call. The CDR3 length is 17 residues. The V gene lost 6 bases and the J gene lost 3 bases, with 26 bases spanning the gap. CDR1 and CDR2 (germline): DFQATT, SNEGSKA (reference sequence). The CDR3 region is CSAAPWEAADRDYGYTF. As DNA, the CDR3 is TGCAGTGCCGCCCCCTGGGAGGCGGCCGATCGGGACTATGGCTACACCTTC.

The chain carries TRBV19 and TRBJ1-2; D remains ambiguous. From germline, CDR1 is LNHDA and CDR2 SQIVND (reference sequence). The ends were cut back, 7 bases at V and 1 base at J, with 16 bases in the middle. The CDR3 extends over 15 amino acids. CDR3: CASKDGWGGNYGYTF. The CDR3 DNA is TGTGCCAGTAAGGACGGATGGGGTGGTAACTATGGCTACACCTTC.

There are many counts of this clonotype. In DNA form, the CDR3 reads TGTGCCAGCAGCTTTTTTGTGGGTCGACAGGGCAAGAATTCACCCCTCCACTTT. This gives the protein CASSFFVGRQGKNSPLHF. The chain carries TRBV7-2 and TRBJ1-6; 7 bases fit TRBD1. CDR1 SGHTA and CDR2 FQGNSA come from the germline V gene. This CDR3 spans 18 amino acids. Losses at the gene ends were 3 bases for V and 7 bases for J; bases not matched to a gene: 15.

This clonotype was seen at least ten times. This sequence joins TRBV5-1 and TRBJ2-7; no definite D call. CDR1 is SGHRS, CDR2 YFSETQ, per germline. The V and J ends lost 6 bases and 2 bases respectively, with 18 bases between them. CDR3 length: 15 amino acids. In DNA, the CDR3 is TGCGCCAGCACCCCCACATGGCAGGTAGCCTACGAGCAGTACTTC. It translates to CASTPTWQVAYEQYF.

The rearrangement joins TRBV6-6 to TRBJ2-3, with 12 bases identical to TRBD2. The germline CDR1 and CDR2 sequences are MNHNY and SVGAGI (reference sequence). The CDR3 contains 15 residues. The V and J ends lost 6 bases and 2 bases, in that order; junction bases with no gene match: 3. The CDR3 DNA sequence: TGTGCCAGCAGCCCTAGCGGGGGGGTCACAGATACGCAGTATTTT. Protein sequence: CASSPSGGVTDTQYF.

The sample holds a few counts of this clonotype. Here the CDR3 DNA reads TGTGCCAGCAGTCCCTACGGCGGGGGCATTGAGAAATCTCTAAATTCACCCCTCCACTTT. Amino acids: CASSPYGGGIEKSLNSPLHF. V usage is TRBV25-1 and J usage is TRBJ1-6, with a tentative D call TRBD1 (6 bases). V was cut by 5 bases and J by 7 bases, with 30 bases left in between. Per the germline V gene, CDR1 is MGHDK and CDR2 is SYGVNS. This CDR3 contains 20 residues. Full variable domain (remainder filled in from reference TRBV25-1 and TRBJ1-6): EADIYQTPRYLVIGTGKKITLECSQTMGHDKMYWYQQDPGMELHLIHYSYGVNSTEKGDLSSESTVSRIRTEHFPLTLESARPSHTSQYLCASSPYGGGIEKSLNSPLHFGNGTRLTVT.

This clonotype was seen many times. V is TRBV14 and J is TRBJ1-3; D gene unclear. V gave up 4 bases and J gave up 0 bases, with 13 bases separating them. Germline-derived CDR1 and CDR2 are SGHDN and FVKESK. The CDR3 has 16 residues. CDR3 in amino acids: CASSLGLFSSGNTIYF. CDR3 nucleotides: TGTGCCAGCAGCCTCGGACTTTTCAGCTCTGGAAACACCATATATTTT.

This clonotype occurred many times. The chain has TRBV7-9 and TRBJ1-1; D is unresolved. The CDR3 totals 13 residues. Germline CDR1 SEHNR, CDR2 FQNEAQ (reference sequence). With 1 base removed from V and 5 bases from J, the gap between germline ends came to 8 bases. The CDR3 DNA sequence: TGTGCCAGCAGCTTAGGAAAAGGGACTGAAGCTTTCTTT. It translates to CASSLGKGTEAFF.

In this sample, this clonotype turned up many times. The CDR3 coding sequence is TGTGCCAGCAGCCCGTCGGCGCTCTCCTACGAGCAGTACTTC. This gives the protein CASSPSALSYEQYF. The rearrangement uses TRBV7-2 and TRBJ2-7; unclear D gene. Germline V gene lookup returns CDR1 SGHTA and CDR2 FQGNSA. Between the trimmed V and J ends, which lost 5 bases and 0 bases, there was a span of 11 bases. The CDR3 spans 14 residues.

This clonotype was observed at least ten times. The chain recombines TRBV7-2 with TRBJ1-2; D is unresolved. CDR3 length equals 13 residues. V lost 3 bases, J lost 5 bases, and 10 bases lay in between. Germline CDR1 is SGHTA and CDR2 is FQGNSA. In DNA, the CDR3 is TGTGCCAGCAGCTTTACGACTGGGTATGGCTACACCTTC. It encodes CASSFTTGYGYTF.

This clonotype was recorded at least ten times. V gene TRBV6-2 or TRBV6-3 combines with J gene TRBJ2-2; 10 nucleotides align to TRBD1. CDR1 is MNHEY and CDR2 is SVGEGT in the germline V gene. The CDR3 spans 15 residues. V shed 5 bases and J 5 bases; nucleotides not matched to a gene: 5. The CDR3 DNA follows: TGTGCCAGCAGTGGCCGGGACAGGGGTACCGGGGAGCTGTTTTTT. This codes for CASSGRDRGTGELFF.

This clonotype was counted many times. The chain couples TRBV7-8 to TRBJ2-5, with a tentative D call TRBD1 (6 bases). Germline CDR1 reads SGHVS; CDR2 reads FQNEAQ. This CDR3 comprises 18 residues. The V and J ends lost 5 bases and 0 bases respectively, with 22 bases between them. CDR3: CASSLIAGLGDNQETQYF. The CDR3 DNA is TGTGCCAGCAGCCTCATTGCGGGCCTCGGGGACAACCAAGAGACCCAGTACTTC.

This clonotype was seen repeatedly, ten times or more. The chain has TRBV20-1 and TRBJ1-1; D gene ambiguous. The CDR3 extends over 11 amino acids. Trimming cost V 6 bases and J 4 bases, with 9 bases left between them. Germline V gene data show CDR1 as DFQATT and CDR2 as SNEGSKA (reference sequence). The CDR3 sequence is CSATGITEAFF. The CDR3 DNA follows: TGCAGTGCCACGGGGATCACTGAAGCTTTCTTT.

The chain carries TRBV7-2 and TRBJ1-2, with D possibly TRBD1 on 6 matching bases. Germline CDR1 SGHTA, CDR2 FQGNSA. Trimming took off 5 bases at V and 2 bases at J, with 12 bases between the two ends. The CDR3 runs to 14 residues. This chain's CDR3 is CASSPWTVNYGYTF. CDR3 DNA: TGTGCCAGCAGCCCTTGGACAGTAAACTATGGCTACACCTTC.

The table lists this clonotype with many counts. This chain uses TRBV7-8 with TRBJ2-7, with TRBD1 matching 7 bases. Germline V gene lookup returns CDR1 SGHVS and CDR2 FQNEAQ. Trimming at V came to 4 bases and at J to 3 bases, leaving 9 bases not matched to a gene. The CDR3 contains 15 residues. The CDR3 sequence: CASSSGDSDYYEQYF. The DNA of the CDR3 is TGTGCCAGCAGCTCAGGGGACAGTGACTACTACGAGCAGTACTTC.

This clonotype was seen at least ten times. This chain links TRBV6-2 or TRBV6-3 with TRBJ1-1, with 7 bases identical to TRBD1. This CDR3 has 15 amino acids. Germline trimming cut 6 bases from V and 4 bases from J; bases unmatched to any gene: 11. Germline assignment: CDR1 MNHEY and CDR2 SVGEGT. The CDR3 spells CASSLREGAVTEAFF. CDR3 in DNA: TGTGCCAGCAGCTTACGGGAGGGGGCCGTCACTGAAGCTTTCTTT.

This clonotype was recorded many times. The chain links TRBV12-3 or TRBV12-4 to TRBJ1-2; D call uncertain. The CDR3 loop spans 14 amino acids. Trimming pared 6 bases from V and 2 bases from J, leaving 13 bases between. CDR3 residues: CASRSGGRNYGYTF. CDR3 coding DNA: TGTGCCAGCAGGTCAGGAGGGAGGAACTATGGCTACACCTTC.

This clonotype has a count of ten or more. The rearrangement links TRBV5-1 to TRBJ2-7; D could derive from TRBD1 or TRBD2 (5 bases each). Germline assignment: CDR1 SGHRS and CDR2 YFSETQ. Trimming took 2 bases from V and 6 from J, leaving 15 bases between them. CDR3 size: 14 residues. CDR3 DNA: TGCGCCAGCAGCTTACAAGGAGGACACGGCGAGCAGTACTTC. It is translated as CASSLQGGHGEQYF.

This clonotype was picked up many times. The rearrangement uses TRBV11-2 and TRBJ1-1; D gene unclear. Germline V gives CDR1 SGHAT, CDR2 FQNNGV. The CDR3 length is 16 residues. Between the trimmed V and J ends, which lost 1 base and 1 base, there was a span of 13 bases. CDR3 sequence reads: CASSLGVGLRNTEAFF. The CDR3 region has the DNA TGTGCCAGCAGCTTAGGGGTAGGGCTAAGGAACACTGAAGCTTTCTTT.

This clonotype turned up a few times. The rearrangement joins TRBV29-1 to TRBJ2-3; the match to TRBD1 covers 9 bases. The germline V gene has CDR1 SQVTM and CDR2 ANQGSEA. With V trimmed by 5 bases and J by 4 bases, 10 bases remained unmatched. The CDR3 has 15 amino acids. CDR3 protein: CSVTRIQGAADTQYF. CDR3 sequence (DNA): TGCAGCGTTACCCGTATACAGGGGGCGGCAGATACGCAGTATTTT.